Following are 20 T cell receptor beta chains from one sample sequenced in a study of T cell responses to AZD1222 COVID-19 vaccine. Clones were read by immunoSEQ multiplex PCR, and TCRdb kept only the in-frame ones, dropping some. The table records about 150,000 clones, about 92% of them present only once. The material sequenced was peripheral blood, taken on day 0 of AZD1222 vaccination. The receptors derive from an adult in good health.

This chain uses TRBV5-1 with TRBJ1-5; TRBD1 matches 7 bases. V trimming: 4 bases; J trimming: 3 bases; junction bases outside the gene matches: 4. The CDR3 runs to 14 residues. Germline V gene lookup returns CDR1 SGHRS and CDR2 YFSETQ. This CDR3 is CASSEGAVNQPQHF. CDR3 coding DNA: TGCGCCAGCAGCGAGGGGGCCGTCAATCAGCCCCAGCATTTT.

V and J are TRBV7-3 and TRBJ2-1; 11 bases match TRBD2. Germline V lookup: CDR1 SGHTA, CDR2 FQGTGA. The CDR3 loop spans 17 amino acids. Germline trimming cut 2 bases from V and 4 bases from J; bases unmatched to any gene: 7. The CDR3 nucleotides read TGTGCCAGCAGCTTACTGGTTACTAGCGGGGGTTACAATGAGCAGTTCTTC. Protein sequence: CASSLLVTSGGYNEQFF.

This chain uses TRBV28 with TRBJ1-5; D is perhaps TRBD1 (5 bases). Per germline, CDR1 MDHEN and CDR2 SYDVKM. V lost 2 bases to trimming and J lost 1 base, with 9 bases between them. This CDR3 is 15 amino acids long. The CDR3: CASSLRQGSNQPQHF. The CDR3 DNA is TGTGCCAGCAGTTTAAGGCAGGGCAGCAATCAGCCCCAGCATTTT.

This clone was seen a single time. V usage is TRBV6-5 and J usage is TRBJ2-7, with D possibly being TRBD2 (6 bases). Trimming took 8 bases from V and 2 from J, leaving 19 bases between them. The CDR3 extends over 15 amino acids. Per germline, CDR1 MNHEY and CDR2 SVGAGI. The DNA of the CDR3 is TGTGCCAGCGGACCTACCGGGACTGCGACCTACGAGCAGTACTTC. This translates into CASGPTGTATYEQYF.

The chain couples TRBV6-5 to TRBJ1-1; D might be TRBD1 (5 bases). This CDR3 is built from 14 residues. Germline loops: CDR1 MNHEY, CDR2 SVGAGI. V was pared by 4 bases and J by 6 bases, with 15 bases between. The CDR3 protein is CASSSAGGIAEAFF. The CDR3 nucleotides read TGTGCCAGCAGTTCGGCTGGGGGGATAGCTGAAGCTTTCTTT.

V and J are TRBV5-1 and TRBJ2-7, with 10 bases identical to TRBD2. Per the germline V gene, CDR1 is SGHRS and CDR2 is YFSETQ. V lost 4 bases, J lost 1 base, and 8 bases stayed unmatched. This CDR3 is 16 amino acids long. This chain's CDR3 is CASSILAGVLSYEQYF. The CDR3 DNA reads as TGCGCCAGCAGCATTCTAGCGGGAGTTCTGTCCTACGAGCAGTACTTC.

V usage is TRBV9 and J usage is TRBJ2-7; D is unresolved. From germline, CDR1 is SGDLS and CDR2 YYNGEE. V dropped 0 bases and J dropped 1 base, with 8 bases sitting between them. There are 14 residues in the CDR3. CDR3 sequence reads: CASSVDDWSYEQYF. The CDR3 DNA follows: TGTGCCAGCAGCGTAGATGACTGGTCCTACGAGCAGTACTTC.

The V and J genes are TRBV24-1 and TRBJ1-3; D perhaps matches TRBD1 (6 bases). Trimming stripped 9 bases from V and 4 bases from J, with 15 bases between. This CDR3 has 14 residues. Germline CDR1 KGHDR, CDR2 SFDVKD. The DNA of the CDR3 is TGTGCCACCGCGGAGGGGGGGTCAGGAAACACCATATATTTT. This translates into CATAEGGSGNTIYF.

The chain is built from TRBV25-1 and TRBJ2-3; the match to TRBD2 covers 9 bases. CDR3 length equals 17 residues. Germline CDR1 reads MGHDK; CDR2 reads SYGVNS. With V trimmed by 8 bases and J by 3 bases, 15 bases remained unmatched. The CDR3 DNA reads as TGTGCCAGCTCCCCTCCCTGGGGGCTAGCGGGGACAGATACGCAGTATTTT. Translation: CASSPPWGLAGTDTQYF.

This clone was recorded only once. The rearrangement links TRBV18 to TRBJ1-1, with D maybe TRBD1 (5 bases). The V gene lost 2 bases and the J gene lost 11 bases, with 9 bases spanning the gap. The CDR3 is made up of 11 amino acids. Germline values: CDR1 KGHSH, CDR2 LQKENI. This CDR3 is CASSPDSGAFF. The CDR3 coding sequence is TGTGCCAGCTCACCAGACAGTGGTGCTTTCTTT.

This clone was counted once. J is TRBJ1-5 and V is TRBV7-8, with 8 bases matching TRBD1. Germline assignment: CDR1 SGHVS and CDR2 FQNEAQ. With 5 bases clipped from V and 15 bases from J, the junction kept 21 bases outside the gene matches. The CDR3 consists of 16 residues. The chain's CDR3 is CASSPSRGQAFFYLHF. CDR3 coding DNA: TGTGCCAGCAGCCCATCGCGGGGACAGGCTTTCTTTTATCTGCATTTT. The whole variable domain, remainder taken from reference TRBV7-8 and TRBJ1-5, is GAGVSQSPRYKVAKRGQDVALRCDPISGHVSLFWYQQALGQGPEFLTYFQNEAQLDKSGLPSDRFFAERPEGSVSTLKIQRTQQEDSAVYLCASSPSRGQAFFYLHFGDGTRLSIL.

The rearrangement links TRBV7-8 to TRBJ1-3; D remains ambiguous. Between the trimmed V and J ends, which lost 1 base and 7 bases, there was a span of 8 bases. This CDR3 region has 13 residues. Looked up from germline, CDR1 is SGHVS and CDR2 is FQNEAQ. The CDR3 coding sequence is TGTGCCAGCAGCTTAGGGGTTCGGAACACCATATATTTT. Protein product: CASSLGVRNTIYF.

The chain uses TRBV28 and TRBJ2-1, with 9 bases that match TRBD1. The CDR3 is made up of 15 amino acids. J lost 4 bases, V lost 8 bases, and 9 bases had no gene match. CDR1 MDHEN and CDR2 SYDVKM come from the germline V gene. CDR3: CASRTGTGIYNEQFF. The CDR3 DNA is TGTGCCAGCCGGACCGGGACAGGGATATACAATGAGCAGTTCTTC.

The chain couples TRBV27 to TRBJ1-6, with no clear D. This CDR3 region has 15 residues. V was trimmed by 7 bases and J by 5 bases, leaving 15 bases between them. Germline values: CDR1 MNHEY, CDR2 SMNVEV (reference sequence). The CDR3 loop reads CASTQMVPNNSPLHF. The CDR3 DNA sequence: TGTGCCAGCACCCAGATGGTTCCGAATAATTCACCCCTCCACTTT.

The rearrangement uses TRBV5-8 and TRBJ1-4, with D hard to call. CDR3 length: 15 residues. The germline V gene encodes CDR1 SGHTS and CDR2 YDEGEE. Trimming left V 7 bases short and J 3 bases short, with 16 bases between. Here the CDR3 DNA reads TGTGCCAGCTTCCCGTTCGGGGTCCCTAATGAAAAACTGTTTTTT. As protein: CASFPFGVPNEKLFF. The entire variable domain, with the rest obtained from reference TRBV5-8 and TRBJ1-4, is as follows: EAGVTQSPTHLIKTRGQQATLRCSPISGHTSVYWYQQALGLGLQFLLWYDEGEERNRGNFPPRFSGRQFPNYSSELNVNALELEDSALYLCASFPFGVPNEKLFFGSGTQLSVL.

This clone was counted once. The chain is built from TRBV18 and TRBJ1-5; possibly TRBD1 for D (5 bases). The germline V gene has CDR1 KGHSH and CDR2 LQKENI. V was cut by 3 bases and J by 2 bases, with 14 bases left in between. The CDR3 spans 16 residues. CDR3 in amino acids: CASSPAGGNGNQPQHF. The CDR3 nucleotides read TGTGCCAGCTCACCGGCTGGGGGAAATGGCAATCAGCCCCAGCATTTT.

The CDR3 DNA follows: TGTGCCAGTAGTCTCAGGGGGCGCGACGAGCAGTTCTTC. This sequence encodes CASSLRGRDEQFF. This chain joins TRBV19 and TRBJ2-1, with TRBD1 matching over 8 bases. Germline assignment: CDR1 LNHDA and CDR2 SQIVND (reference sequence). CDR3 length: 13 amino acids. After removal of 5 bases from V and 10 bases from J, the junction contained 7 bases not matched to a gene.

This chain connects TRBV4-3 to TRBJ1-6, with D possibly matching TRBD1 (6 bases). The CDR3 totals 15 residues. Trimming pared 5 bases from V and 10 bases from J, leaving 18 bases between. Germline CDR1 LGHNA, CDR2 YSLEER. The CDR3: CASSVFRGQSSPLHF. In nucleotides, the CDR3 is TGCGCCAGCAGCGTCTTCCGGGGACAAAGCTCACCCCTCCACTTT.

The chain's CDR3 is CASSRGLAGGRGNEQFF. The CDR3 region has the DNA TGTGCCAGCAGCCGCGGACTAGCGGGAGGAAGGGGCAATGAGCAGTTCTTC. The chain joins TRBV7-7 to TRBJ2-1, with TRBD2 matching over 14 bases. The V segment lost 5 bases and the J segment 6 bases; nucleotides outside the gene matches: 9. The CDR3 runs 17 residues. Germline CDR1 is SSHAT and CDR2 is FNYEAQ (reference sequence).

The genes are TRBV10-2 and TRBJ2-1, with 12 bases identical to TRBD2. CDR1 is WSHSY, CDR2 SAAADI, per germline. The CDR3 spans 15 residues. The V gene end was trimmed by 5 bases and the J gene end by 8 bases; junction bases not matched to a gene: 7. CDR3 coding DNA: TGCGCCAGCAGTCAGACTAGCGGGAGTAGCGATGAGCAGTTCTTC. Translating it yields CASSQTSGSSDEQFF.